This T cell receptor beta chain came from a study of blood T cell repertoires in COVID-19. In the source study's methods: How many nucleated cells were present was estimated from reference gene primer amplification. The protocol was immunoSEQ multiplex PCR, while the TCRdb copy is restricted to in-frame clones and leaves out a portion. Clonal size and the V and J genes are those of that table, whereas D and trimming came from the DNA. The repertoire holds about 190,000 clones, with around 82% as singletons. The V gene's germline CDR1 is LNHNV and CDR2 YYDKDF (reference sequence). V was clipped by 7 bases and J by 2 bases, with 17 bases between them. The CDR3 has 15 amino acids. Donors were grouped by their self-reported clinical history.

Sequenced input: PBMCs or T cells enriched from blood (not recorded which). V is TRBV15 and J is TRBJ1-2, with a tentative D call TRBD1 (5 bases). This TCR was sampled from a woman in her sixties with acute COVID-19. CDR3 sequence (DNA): TGTGCCACCACCCCTGGGGGGGTTACCAACTATGGCTACACCTTC. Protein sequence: CATTPGGVTNYGYTF.